This T cell receptor (beta chain) comes out of a study of T cells in Graves' hyperthyroidism and ophthalmopathy. Based on clinical symptoms, serum thyroxine and TRAb, thyroid ultrasound and orbital computed tomography, diagnoses were reached. In germline, CDR1 is MNHEY, CDR2 SVGEGT. The CDR3 contains 13 residues. V gave up 5 bases and J gave up 4 bases, with 11 bases separating them. This clonotype was seen many times. Amplified TCR beta CDR3 regions came from RNA transcripts. In the first-round RT-PCR of the TCR CDR3, the HTBI primer set was used. TCRdb ran MiXCR on the multiplex PCR reads and lists one entry per CDR3 protein. The sample holds fewer than 750,000 distinct CDR3 sequences, around 42% seen once.

The receptor was derived from a woman aged 18-29 years with Graves' hyperthyroidism. The sequenced sample was peripheral blood or thyroid tissue (not recorded which). The rearrangement links TRBV6-2 or TRBV6-3 to TRBJ1-1; D gene uncertain. The CDR3 DNA is TGTGCCAGCAGTACAACCATTGGCACTGAAGCTTTCTTT. Its protein product is CASSTTIGTEAFF.